Presented here are 9 T cell receptor beta chains from one specimen sequenced in a study of blood T cells in healthy people across ages. A sample-barcoded 5' primer and a J-beta primer mix were used in a second PCR of roughly 6 to 12 cycles. TCRdb ran MiXCR on the 5' RACE reads and lists one entry per CDR3 protein. Among 600,000 or so distinct CDR3 sequences listed, more than 20% were seen once. Sample: blood. Receptors were obtained from a man between 65 and 80 years old in good health.

The chain links TRBV27 to TRBJ2-1; D unclear. CDR1 MNHEY and CDR2 SMNVEV come from the germline V gene (reference sequence). The CDR3 is made up of 15 amino acids. The V gene lost 0 bases and the J gene lost 7 bases, with 13 bases spanning the gap. In DNA, the CDR3 is TGTGCCAGCAGTTTATCCTATGGAAGGAGTAATGAGCAGTTCTTC. Residues: CASSLSYGRSNEQFF.

This clonotype was seen a handful of times. This rearrangement joins TRBV28 to TRBJ2-5, with D unclear. The CDR3 contains 15 residues. Germline V gene sequence: CDR1 MDHEN, CDR2 SYDVKM. Trimming took 7 bases from V and 2 from J, leaving 17 bases between them. The CDR3 loop is CASIPTGTAQETQYF. CDR3 in DNA: TGTGCCAGCATCCCGACCGGAACAGCTCAAGAGACCCAGTACTTC.

The chain joins TRBV7-3 to TRBJ2-2, with unresolved D. Germline V CDR1 and CDR2: SGHTA, FQGTGA. This CDR3 contains 14 residues. V was cut by 4 bases and J by 1 base, with 7 bases left in between. Here the CDR3 reads CASSSRWNTGELFF. CDR3 coding DNA: TGTGCCAGCAGCTCCCGATGGAACACCGGGGAGCTGTTTTTT.

Concerning this clonotype: One end of the junction does not line up with germline, which may come from a read error. This chain connects TRBV6-2 or TRBV6-3 to TRBJ2-7; D remains ambiguous. The CDR3 length is 11 residues. The germline V gene has CDR1 MNHEY and CDR2 SVGEGT. The CDR3 protein is CASSLTYAQHF. The CDR3 DNA is TGTGCCAGCAGTCTTACCTACGCGCAGCACTTC.

The chain has TRBV3-1 and TRBJ1-3; 8 nucleotides agree with TRBD1. The CDR3 covers 15 residues. J lost 7 bases, V lost 2 bases, and 7 bases had no gene match. Germline values: CDR1 LGHDT, CDR2 YNNKEL (reference sequence). The DNA of the CDR3 is TGTGCCAGCAGCCAACGACAGGGGATCGGGAACACCATATATTTT. Protein product: CASSQRQGIGNTIYF.

This clonotype showed up just a few times. V usage is TRBV27 and J usage is TRBJ2-7; unclear D gene. The V end lost 2 bases, the J end lost 3 bases, and 11 bases lay between the germline ends. CDR3 length: 14 amino acids. Germline CDR1 MNHEY, CDR2 SMNVEV (reference sequence). This CDR3 reads CASSLSSGVYEQYF. In DNA form, the CDR3 reads TGTGCCAGCAGTTTAAGCTCCGGCGTCTACGAGCAGTACTTC.

V is TRBV7-2 and J is TRBJ2-6; D gene uncertain. Germline V lookup: CDR1 SGHTA, CDR2 FQGNSA. This CDR3 spans 14 amino acids. Trimming took 5 bases from V and 2 from J, leaving 7 bases between them. CDR3 nucleotide sequence: TGTGCCAGCAGCCCAAACCCTGGGGCCAACGTCCTGACTTTC. It codes for CASSPNPGANVLTF. The whole variable domain, remainder taken from reference TRBV7-2 and TRBJ2-6, is GAGVSQSPSNKVTEKGKDVELRCDPISGHTALYWYRQSLGQGLEFLIYFQGNSAPDKSGLPSDRFSAERTGGSVSTLTIQRTQQEDSAVYLCASSPNPGANVLTFGAGSRLTVL.

To note about this clonotype: This may be a read error, as it is one base from a much larger clone. The CDR3 sequence: CAGSLADRGTQYF. CDR3 sequence (DNA): TGTGCCGGCAGCTTAGCCGACCGGGGGACCCAGTACTTC. The rearrangement joins TRBV5-5 to TRBJ2-5; possibly TRBD2 for D (5 bases). The CDR3 consists of 13 residues. CDR1 SGHKS and CDR2 YYEKEE come from the germline V gene (reference sequence).

This chain connects TRBV5-1 to TRBJ1-3; 10 nucleotides line up with TRBD1. The CDR3 runs 15 residues. V was clipped by 4 bases and J by 4 bases; unmatched bases: 5. The germline V gene encodes CDR1 SGHRS and CDR2 YFSETQ. CDR3: CASSPGQGKGNTIYF. The DNA for the CDR3 is TGCGCCAGCAGCCCGGGACAGGGGAAGGGAAACACCATATATTTT.